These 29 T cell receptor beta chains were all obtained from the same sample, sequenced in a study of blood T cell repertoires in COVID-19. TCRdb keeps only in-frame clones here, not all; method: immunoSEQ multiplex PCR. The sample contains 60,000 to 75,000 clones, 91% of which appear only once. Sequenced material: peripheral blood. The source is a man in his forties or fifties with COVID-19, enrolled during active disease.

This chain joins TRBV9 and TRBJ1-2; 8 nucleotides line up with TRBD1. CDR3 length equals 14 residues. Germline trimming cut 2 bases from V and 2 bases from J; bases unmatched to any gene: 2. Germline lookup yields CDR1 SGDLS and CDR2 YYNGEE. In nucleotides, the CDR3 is TGTGCCAGCAGCGTGGGACAGGTCAACTATGGCTACACCTTC. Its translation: CASSVGQVNYGYTF.

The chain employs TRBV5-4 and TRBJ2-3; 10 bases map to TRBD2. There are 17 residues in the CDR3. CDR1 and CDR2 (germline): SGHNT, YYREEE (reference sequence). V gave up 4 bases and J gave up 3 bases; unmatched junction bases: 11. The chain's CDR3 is CASSPIAGGMGTDTQYF. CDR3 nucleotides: TGTGCCAGCAGCCCAATAGCGGGGGGCATGGGGACAGATACGCAGTATTTT.

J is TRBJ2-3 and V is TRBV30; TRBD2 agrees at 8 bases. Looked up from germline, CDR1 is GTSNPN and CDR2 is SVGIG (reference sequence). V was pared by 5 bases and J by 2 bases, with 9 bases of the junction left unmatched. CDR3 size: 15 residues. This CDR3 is CAWDVAGLPTDTQYF. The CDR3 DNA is TGTGCCTGGGACGTAGCGGGGCTACCCACAGATACGCAGTATTTT.

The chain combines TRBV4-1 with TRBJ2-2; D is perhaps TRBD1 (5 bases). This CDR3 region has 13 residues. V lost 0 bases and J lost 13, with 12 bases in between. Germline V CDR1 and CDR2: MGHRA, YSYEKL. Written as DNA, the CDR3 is TGCGCCAGCAGCCAAGATCACCGTCAGGGGCTGTTTTTT. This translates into CASSQDHRQGLFF.

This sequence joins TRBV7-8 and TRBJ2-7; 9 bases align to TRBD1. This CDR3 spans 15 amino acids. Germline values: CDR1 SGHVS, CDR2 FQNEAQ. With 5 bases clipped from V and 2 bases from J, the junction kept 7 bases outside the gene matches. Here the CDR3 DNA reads TGTGCCAGCAGCCCGTCGGGACAGGGACCCTACGAGCAGTACTTC. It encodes CASSPSGQGPYEQYF.

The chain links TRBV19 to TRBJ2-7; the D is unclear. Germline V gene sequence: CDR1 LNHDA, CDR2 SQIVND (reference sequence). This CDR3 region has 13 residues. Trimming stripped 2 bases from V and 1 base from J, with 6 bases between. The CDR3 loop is CASSIKQSYEQYF. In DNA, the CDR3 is TGTGCCAGTAGTATAAAACAGTCCTACGAGCAGTACTTC.

CDR3 DNA: TGCGCCAGCAGCTTGCAGGGGACCACAGATACGCAGTATTTT. Translating gives CASSLQGTTDTQYF. This chain links TRBV5-1 with TRBJ2-3, with D maybe TRBD1 (6 bases). The V end lost 1 base, the J end lost 2 bases, and 8 bases lay between the germline ends. Per germline, CDR1 SGHRS and CDR2 YFSETQ. The CDR3 spans 14 residues.

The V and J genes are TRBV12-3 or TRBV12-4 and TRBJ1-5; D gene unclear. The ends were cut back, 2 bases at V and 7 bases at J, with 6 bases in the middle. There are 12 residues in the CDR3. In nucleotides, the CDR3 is TGTGCCAGCAGTTTAAGTGGCCAGCCCCAGCATTTT. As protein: CASSLSGQPQHF.

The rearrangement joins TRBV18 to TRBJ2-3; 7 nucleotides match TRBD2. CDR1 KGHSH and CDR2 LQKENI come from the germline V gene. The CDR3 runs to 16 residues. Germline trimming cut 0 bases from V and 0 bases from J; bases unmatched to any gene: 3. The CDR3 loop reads CASSPPSGVSTDTQYF. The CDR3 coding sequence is TGTGCCAGCTCACCACCCAGCGGGGTTAGCACAGATACGCAGTATTTT.

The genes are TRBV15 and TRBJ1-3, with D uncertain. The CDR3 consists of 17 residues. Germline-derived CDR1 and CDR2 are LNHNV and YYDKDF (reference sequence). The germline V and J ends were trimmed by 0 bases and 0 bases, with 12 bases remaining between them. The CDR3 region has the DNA TGTGCCACCAGCAGAGAGTGGGCGAGGGTCTCTGGAAACACCATATATTTT. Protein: CATSREWARVSGNTIYF.

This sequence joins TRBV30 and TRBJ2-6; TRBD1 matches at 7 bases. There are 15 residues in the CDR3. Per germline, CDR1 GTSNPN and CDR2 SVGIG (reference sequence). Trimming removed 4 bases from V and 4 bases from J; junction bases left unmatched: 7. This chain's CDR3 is CAWNPTGVGANVLTF. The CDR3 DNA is TGTGCCTGGAATCCTACAGGGGTCGGGGCCAACGTCCTGACTTTC.

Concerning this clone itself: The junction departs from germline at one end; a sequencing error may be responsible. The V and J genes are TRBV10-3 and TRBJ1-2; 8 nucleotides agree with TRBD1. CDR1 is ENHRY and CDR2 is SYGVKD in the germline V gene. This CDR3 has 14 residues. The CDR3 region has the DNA TGTGCCATCACCGCGACAGGGGATAACAATGGCTACACCTTC. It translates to CAITATGDNNGYTF.

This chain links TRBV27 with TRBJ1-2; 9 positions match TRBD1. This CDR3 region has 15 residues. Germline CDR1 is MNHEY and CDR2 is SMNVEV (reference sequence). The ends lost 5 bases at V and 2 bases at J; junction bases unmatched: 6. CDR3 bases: TGTGCCAGCAGTCCCTACAGGGGGCCGAACTATGGCTACACCTTC. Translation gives CASSPYRGPNYGYTF.

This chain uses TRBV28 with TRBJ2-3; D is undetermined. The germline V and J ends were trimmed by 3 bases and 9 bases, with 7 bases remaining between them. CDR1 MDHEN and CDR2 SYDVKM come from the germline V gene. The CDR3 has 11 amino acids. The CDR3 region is CASSFGETQYF. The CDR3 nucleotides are TGTGCCAGCAGTTTCGGTGAGACGCAGTATTTT.

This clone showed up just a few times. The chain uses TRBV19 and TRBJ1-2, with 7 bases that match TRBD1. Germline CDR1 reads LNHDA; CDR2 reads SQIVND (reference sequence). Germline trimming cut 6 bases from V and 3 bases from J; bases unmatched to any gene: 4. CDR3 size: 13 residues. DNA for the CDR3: TGTGCCAGTAGAGGACAGGATCACTATGGCTACACCTTC. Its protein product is CASRGQDHYGYTF.

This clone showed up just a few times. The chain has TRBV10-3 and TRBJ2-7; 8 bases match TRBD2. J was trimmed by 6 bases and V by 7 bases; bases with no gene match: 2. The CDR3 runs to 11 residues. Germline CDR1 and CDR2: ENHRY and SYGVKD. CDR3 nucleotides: TGTGCCATCACGGGGGGGGCCGAGCAGTACTTC. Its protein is CAITGGAEQYF.

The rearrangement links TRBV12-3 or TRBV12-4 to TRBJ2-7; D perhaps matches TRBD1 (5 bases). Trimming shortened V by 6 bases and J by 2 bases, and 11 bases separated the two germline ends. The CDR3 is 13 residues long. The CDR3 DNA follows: TGTGCCAGCAGATCCGACAGCCCCTACGAGCAGTACTTC. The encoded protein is CASRSDSPYEQYF.

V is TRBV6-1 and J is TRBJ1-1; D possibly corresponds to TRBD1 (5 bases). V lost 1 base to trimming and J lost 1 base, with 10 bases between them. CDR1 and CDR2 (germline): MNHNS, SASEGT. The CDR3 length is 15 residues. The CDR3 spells CASSEGPGGNTEAFF. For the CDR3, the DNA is TGTGCCAGCAGTGAAGGTCCGGGGGGGAACACTGAAGCTTTCTTT.

CDR3 sequence: CASSYSPGGQETQYF. The CDR3 DNA sequence: TGTGCCAGCAGCTACAGCCCCGGAGGGCAAGAGACCCAGTACTTC. V and J are TRBV5-6 and TRBJ2-5; D is perhaps TRBD2 (6 bases). Trimming took 3 bases from V and 2 from J, leaving 14 bases between them. Germline lookup yields CDR1 SGHDT and CDR2 YYEEEE. There are 15 residues in the CDR3.

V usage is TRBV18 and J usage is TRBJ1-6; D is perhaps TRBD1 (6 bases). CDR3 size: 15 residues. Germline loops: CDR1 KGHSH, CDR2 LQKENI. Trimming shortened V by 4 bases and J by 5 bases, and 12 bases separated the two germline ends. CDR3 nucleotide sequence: TGTGCCAGCTCACATGGACAGTTAGATAATTCACCCCTCCACTTT. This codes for CASSHGQLDNSPLHF.

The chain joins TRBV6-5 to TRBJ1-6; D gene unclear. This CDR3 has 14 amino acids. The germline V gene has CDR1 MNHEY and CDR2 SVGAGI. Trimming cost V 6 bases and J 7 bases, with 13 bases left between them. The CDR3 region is CASRPHGLNSPLHF. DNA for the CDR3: TGTGCCAGCAGGCCGCACGGACTCAATTCACCCCTCCACTTT.

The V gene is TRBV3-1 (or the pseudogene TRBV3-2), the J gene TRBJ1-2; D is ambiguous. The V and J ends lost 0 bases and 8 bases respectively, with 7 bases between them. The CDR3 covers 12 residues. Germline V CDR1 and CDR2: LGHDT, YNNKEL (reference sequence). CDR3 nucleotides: TGTGCCAGCAGCCAAGAGAGGGTCGGCTACACCTTC. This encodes CASSQERVGYTF.

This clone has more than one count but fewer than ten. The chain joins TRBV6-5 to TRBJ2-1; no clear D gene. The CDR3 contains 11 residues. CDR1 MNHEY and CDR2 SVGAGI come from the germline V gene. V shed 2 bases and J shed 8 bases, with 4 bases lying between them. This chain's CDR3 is CASSYRHEQFF. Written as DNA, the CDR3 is TGTGCCAGCAGTTACCGTCATGAGCAGTTCTTC.

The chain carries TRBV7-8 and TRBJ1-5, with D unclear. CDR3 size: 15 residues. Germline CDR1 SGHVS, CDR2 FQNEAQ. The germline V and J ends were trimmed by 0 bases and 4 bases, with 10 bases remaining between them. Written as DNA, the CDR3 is TGTGCCAGCAGCTTAGCGATGGCAGCGAATCAGCCCCAGCATTTT. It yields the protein CASSLAMAANQPQHF.

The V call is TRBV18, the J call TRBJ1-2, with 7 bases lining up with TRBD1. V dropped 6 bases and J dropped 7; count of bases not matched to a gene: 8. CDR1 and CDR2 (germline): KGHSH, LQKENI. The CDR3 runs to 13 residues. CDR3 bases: TGTGCCAGCTCCCTAGACAGGGTTGGTGGCTACACCTTC. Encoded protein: CASSLDRVGGYTF.

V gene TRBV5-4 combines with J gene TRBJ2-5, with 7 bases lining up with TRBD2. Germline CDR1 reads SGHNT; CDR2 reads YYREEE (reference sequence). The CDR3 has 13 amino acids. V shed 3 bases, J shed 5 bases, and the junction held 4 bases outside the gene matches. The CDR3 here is CASSSGLVETQYF. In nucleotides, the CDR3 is TGTGCCAGCAGCTCAGGACTAGTCGAGACCCAGTACTTC.

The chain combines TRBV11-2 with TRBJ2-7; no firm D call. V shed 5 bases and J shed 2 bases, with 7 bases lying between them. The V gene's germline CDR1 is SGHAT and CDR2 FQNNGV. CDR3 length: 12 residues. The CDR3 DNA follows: TGTGCCAGCAGCCCGGGTACCTACGAGCAGTACTTC. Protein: CASSPGTYEQYF. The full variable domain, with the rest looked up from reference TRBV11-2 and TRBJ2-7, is EAGVAQSPRYKIIEKRQSVAFWCNPISGHATLYWYQQILGQGPKLLIQFQNNGVVDDSQLPKDRFSAERLKGVDSTLKIQPAKLEDSAVYLCASSPGTYEQYFGPGTRLTVT.

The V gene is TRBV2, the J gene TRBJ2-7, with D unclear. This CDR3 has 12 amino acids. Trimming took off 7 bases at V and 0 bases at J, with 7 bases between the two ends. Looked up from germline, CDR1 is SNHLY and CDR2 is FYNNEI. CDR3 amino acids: CASNSDSYEQYF. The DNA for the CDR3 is TGTGCCAGCAATTCAGACTCCTACGAGCAGTACTTC.

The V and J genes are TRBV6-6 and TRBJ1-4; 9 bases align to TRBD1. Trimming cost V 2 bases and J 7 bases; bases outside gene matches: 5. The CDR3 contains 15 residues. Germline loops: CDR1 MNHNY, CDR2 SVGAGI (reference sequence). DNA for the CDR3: TGTGCCAGCAGTTACAAGGGACAGGGAGGTGAAAAACTGTTTTTT. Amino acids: CASSYKGQGGEKLFF.